This T cell receptor beta chain was recorded in a study of shared clonotypes between healthy human individuals. Study-wide background: Used for every donor were three CD4 naive, three CD4 memory, two CD8 naive and one CD8 memory plate.

With 6 bases clipped from V and 2 bases from J, the junction kept 6 bases outside the gene matches. From germline, CDR1 is LNHDA and CDR2 SQIVND (reference sequence). This CDR3 region has 15 residues. Every one of the donors was a Caucasian adult that lived in Nashville, Tennessee. Profiling relied on immunoSEQ multiplex PCR, and the TCRdb table lists in-frame clones only, not all of them. The repertoire holds around 2,000,000 clones, 90% to 95% seen once, with 0.1% to 0.15% in the top ten. The sequence came from a man between 18 and 35 years old in good health. This chain links TRBV19 with TRBJ1-1, with 10 bases lining up with TRBD1. Source material: naive CD4+ T cells sorted from blood. The sample's subset: CD45RA+ positively selected. CDR3 DNA sequence: TGTGCCAGTAGAGACAGGGGGCATGGTAACACTGAAGCTTTCTTT. This codes for CASRDRGHGNTEAFF.